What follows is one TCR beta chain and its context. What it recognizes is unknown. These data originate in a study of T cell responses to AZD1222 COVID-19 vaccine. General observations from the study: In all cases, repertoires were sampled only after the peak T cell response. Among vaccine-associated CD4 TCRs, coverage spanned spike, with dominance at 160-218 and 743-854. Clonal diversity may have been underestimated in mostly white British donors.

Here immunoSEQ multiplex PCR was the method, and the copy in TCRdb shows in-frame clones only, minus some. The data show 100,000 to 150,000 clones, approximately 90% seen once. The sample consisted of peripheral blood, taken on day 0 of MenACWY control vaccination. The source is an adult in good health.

The DNA for the CDR3 is TGCGCCAGCAGTGAGTCGACAGGGTGGCTTGATTCACCCCTCCACTTT. This encodes CASSESTGWLDSPLHF. This rearrangement joins TRBV10-2 to TRBJ1-6, with 7 bases matching TRBD1. The CDR3 consists of 16 residues. J was trimmed by 8 bases and V by 0 bases; bases with no gene match: 7. From germline, CDR1 is WSHSY and CDR2 SAAADI.